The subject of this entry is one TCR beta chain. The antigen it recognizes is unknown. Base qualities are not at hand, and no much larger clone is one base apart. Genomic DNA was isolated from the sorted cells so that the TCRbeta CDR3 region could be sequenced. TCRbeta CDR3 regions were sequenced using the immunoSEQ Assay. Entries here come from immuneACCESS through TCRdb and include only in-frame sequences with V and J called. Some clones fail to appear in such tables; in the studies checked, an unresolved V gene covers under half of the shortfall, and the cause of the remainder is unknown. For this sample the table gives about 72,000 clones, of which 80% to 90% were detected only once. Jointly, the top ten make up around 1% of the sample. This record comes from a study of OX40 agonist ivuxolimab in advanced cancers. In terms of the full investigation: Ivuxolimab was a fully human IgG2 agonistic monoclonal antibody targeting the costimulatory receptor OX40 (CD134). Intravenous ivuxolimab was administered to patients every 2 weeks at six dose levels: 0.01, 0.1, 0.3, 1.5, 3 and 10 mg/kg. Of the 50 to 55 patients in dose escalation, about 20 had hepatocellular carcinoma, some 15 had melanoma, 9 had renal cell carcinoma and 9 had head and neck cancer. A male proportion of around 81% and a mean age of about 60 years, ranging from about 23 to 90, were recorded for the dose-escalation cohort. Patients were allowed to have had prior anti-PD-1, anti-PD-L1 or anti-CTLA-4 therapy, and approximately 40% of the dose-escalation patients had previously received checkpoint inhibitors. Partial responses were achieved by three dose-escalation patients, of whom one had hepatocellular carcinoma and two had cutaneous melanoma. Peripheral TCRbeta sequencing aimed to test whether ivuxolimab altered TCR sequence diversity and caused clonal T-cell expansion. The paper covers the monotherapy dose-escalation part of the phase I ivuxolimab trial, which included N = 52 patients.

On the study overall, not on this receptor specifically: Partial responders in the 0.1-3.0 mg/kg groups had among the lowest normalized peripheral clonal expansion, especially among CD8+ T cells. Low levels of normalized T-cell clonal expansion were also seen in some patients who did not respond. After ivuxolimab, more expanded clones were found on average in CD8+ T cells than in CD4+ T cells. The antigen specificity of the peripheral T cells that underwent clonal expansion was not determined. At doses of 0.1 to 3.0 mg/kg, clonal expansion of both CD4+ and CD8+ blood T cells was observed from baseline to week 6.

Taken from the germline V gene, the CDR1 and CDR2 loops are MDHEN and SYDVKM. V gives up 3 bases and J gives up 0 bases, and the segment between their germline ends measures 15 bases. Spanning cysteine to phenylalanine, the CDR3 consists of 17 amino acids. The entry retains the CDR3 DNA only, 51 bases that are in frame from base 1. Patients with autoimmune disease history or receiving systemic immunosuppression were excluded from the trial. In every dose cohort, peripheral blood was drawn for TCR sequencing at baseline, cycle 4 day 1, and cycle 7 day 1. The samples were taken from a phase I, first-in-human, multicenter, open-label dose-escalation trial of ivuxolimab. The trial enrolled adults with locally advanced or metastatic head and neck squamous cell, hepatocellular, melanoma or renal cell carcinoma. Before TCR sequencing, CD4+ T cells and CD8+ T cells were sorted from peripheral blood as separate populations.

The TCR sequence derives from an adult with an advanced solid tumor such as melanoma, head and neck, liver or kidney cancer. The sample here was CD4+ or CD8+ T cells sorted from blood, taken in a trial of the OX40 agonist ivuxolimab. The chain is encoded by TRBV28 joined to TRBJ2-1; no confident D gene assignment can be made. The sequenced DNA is TGTGCCAGCAGTTTCACCCCGACAATGAGCTCCTACAATGAGCAGTTCTTC. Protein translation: CASSFTPTMSSYNEQFF.